The rows below give T cell receptor beta chains drawn from one sample of a study of identical twins. TCRdb fed the 5' RACE reads into MiXCR, producing one record per CDR3 protein. The sample includes 450,000 to 500,000 distinct CDR3 sequences, around 15% of them seen just once. This sample also belongs to another study, concerning yellow fever vaccine responses in identical twins.

The sample consisted of CD4+ T cells sorted from blood. The receptors come from a woman aged 18-29 years in good health. The CDR3 runs from the conserved cysteine through the conserved F or W. The order of the fields is D gene, J gene, V gene, clone size, CDR3 protein, CDR3 DNA. D genes are given only for firm matches. Rows give clone size only sometimes, using once, few, many, or a class for an expanded clone.

D: NA
J: TRBJ2-6
V: TRBV2
size: few
CDR3: CASSRPHSGANVLTF
DNA: TGTGCCAGCAGTAGACCACACTCTGGGGCCAACGTCCTGACTTTC

D: NA
J: TRBJ2-3
V: TRBV20-1
size: few
CDR3: CSARGPRSSTDTQYF
DNA: TGCAGTGCTAGAGGACCCCGGTCTAGCACAGATACGCAGTATTTT

D: NA
J: TRBJ2-5
V: TRBV15
size: NA
CDR3: CATSRAVETQYF
DNA: TGTGCCACCAGCAGAGCGGTAGAGACCCAGTACTTC

D: TRBD2
J: TRBJ2-5
V: TRBV20-1
size: few
CDR3: CSAPRGVGETQYF
DNA: TGCAGTGCCCCCCGGGGGGTGGGGGAGACCCAGTACTTC

D: TRBD2
J: TRBJ2-1
V: TRBV12-3/TRBV12-4
size: many
CDR3: CASRDLAVDEQFF
DNA: TGTGCCAGCAGAGACCTAGCGGTGGATGAGCAGTTCTTC

D: TRBD2
J: TRBJ2-1
V: TRBV6-2/TRBV6-3
size: NA
CDR3: CASSLRIRDNPSGGRDEQFF
DNA: TGTGCCAGCAGTCTAAGAATACGGGACAACCCTAGCGGGGGGCGAGATGAGCAGTTCTTC

D: NA
J: TRBJ2-1
V: TRBV6-1
size: few
CDR3: CASIDRVSSGAVGNEQFF
DNA: TGTGCCAGCATCGACAGGGTAAGCAGCGGGGCAGTCGGCAATGAGCAGTTCTTC

D: NA
J: TRBJ2-1
V: TRBV28
size: many
CDR3: CASSGPGTTNEQFF
DNA: TGTGCCAGCAGTGGGCCCGGGACAACCAATGAGCAGTTCTTC

D: TRBD1
J: TRBJ1-2
V: TRBV18
size: many
CDR3: CASSPTGDYGYTF
DNA: TGTGCCAGCAGTCCGACAGGGGACTATGGCTACACCTTC

D: TRBD1
J: TRBJ2-1
V: TRBV20-1
size: NA
CDR3: CSARPGTGGTEQFF
DNA: TGCAGTGCGAGACCCGGGACAGGGGGCACTGAGCAGTTCTTC

D: TRBD2
J: TRBJ2-1
V: TRBV20-1
size: many
CDR3: CSAPGGRGGLDEQFF
DNA: TGCAGTGCCCCAGGGGGGCGGGGGGGCCTGGATGAGCAGTTCTTC

D: NA
J: TRBJ2-3
V: TRBV6-2/TRBV6-3
size: NA
CDR3: CASSYSLLPPRLPDTQYF
DNA: TGTGCCAGCAGTTACTCGTTGTTACCCCCACGACTTCCAGATACGCAGTATTTT

D: NA
J: TRBJ2-4
V: TRBV12-3/TRBV12-4
size: many
CDR3: CASSFWGRGLIIAKNIQYF
DNA: TGTGCCAGCAGTTTTTGGGGCAGGGGATTGATAATAGCCAAAAACATTCAGTACTTC

D: NA
J: TRBJ1-5
V: TRBV28
size: few
CDR3: CASSLWGDNQPQHF
DNA: TGTGCCAGCAGTTTATGGGGGGACAATCAGCCCCAGCATTTT

D: NA
J: TRBJ2-1
V: TRBV5-1
size: many
CDR3: CASSLPGDEQFF
DNA: TGCGCCAGCAGCTTACCCGGTGATGAGCAGTTCTTC

D: TRBD1
J: TRBJ1-1
V: TRBV3-1
size: NA
CDR3: CASSFRDRDTEAFF
DNA: TGTGCCAGCAGCTTCCGGGACAGGGACACTGAAGCTTTCTTT

D: TRBD2
J: TRBJ2-1
V: TRBV5-4
size: few
CDR3: CATGTSGRIYNEQFF
DNA: TGTGCCACCGGGACTAGCGGGAGGATATACAATGAGCAGTTCTTC

D: NA
J: TRBJ2-6
V: TRBV24-1
size: NA
CDR3: CATSDGQMTSGANVLTF
DNA: TGTGCCACCAGTGACGGACAGATGACCTCTGGGGCCAACGTCCTGACTTTC

D: NA
J: TRBJ1-1
V: TRBV20-1
size: few
CDR3: CSARSGAAFF
DNA: TGCAGTGCTAGATCAGGGGCAGCTTTCTTT

D: NA
J: TRBJ2-1
V: TRBV10-3
size: NA
CDR3: CATRSLDNEQFF
DNA: TGTGCCACCCGTAGTTTGGACAATGAGCAGTTCTTC

D: NA
J: TRBJ1-1
V: TRBV30
size: NA
CDR3: CAWRPDSQNTEAFF
DNA: TGTGCCTGGAGACCGGACAGCCAGAACACTGAAGCTTTCTTT

D: TRBD2
J: TRBJ2-2
V: TRBV7-2
size: NA
CDR3: CASSGTPSGRGKLFF
DNA: TGTGCCAGCAGCGGAACTCCTAGCGGGAGGGGGAAGCTGTTTTTT

D: NA
J: TRBJ2-2
V: TRBV9
size: few
CDR3: CASSLEAQVPGELFF
DNA: TGTGCCAGCAGCCTCGAGGCCCAGGTTCCCGGGGAGCTGTTTTTT

D: TRBD1
J: TRBJ1-2
V: TRBV7-6
size: NA
CDR3: CASSSGQGRTLNYGYTF
DNA: TGTGCCAGCAGCTCGGGACAGGGGCGCACCCTTAACTATGGCTACACCTTC

D: NA
J: TRBJ2-1
V: TRBV24-1
size: few
CDR3: CATSDSTRYNEQFF
DNA: TGTGCCACCAGTGATTCGACAAGGTACAATGAGCAGTTCTTC

D: TRBD1
J: TRBJ2-3
V: TRBV9
size: NA
CDR3: CASSAATGAFTDTQYF
DNA: TGTGCCAGCAGCGCCGCGACAGGGGCTTTCACAGATACGCAGTATTTT

D: NA
J: TRBJ1-6
V: TRBV5-1
size: NA
CDR3: CASSATTQVNSPLHF
DNA: TGCGCCAGCAGCGCGACCACTCAGGTTAATTCACCCCTCCACTTT

D: TRBD1
J: TRBJ2-3
V: TRBV2
size: few
CDR3: CASTRQGGTDTQYF
DNA: TGTGCCAGCACTCGACAGGGGGGCACAGATACGCAGTATTTT

D: NA
J: TRBJ2-3
V: TRBV4-3
size: few
CDR3: CASSQDLSRDTQYF
DNA: TGCGCCAGCAGCCAAGATCTGAGTAGAGATACGCAGTATTTT

D: NA
J: TRBJ2-7
V: TRBV29-1
size: many
CDR3: CSVVTRTTYEQYF
DNA: TGCAGCGTTGTTACCAGAACGACCTACGAGCAGTACTTC

D: NA
J: TRBJ2-4
V: TRBV15
size: few
CDR3: CATSPSGERGSRDIQYF
DNA: TGTGCCACCAGCCCATCTGGGGAGAGGGGCTCTCGCGACATTCAGTACTTC

D: TRBD2
J: TRBJ2-1
V: TRBV7-2
size: NA
CDR3: CASSSYTSGAYNEQFF
DNA: TGTGCCAGCAGCTCCTACACTAGCGGGGCTTACAATGAGCAGTTCTTC

D: NA
J: TRBJ2-1
V: TRBV20-1
size: NA
CDR3: CSARALARDLTREQFF
DNA: TGCAGTGCTAGAGCCCTCGCCCGGGACCTCACTCGGGAGCAGTTCTTC

D: NA
J: TRBJ2-1
V: TRBV6-5
size: NA
CDR3: CASSYSGVRGMYYNEQFF
DNA: TGTGCCAGCAGTTACTCGGGCGTACGCGGGATGTACTACAATGAGCAGTTCTTC

D: NA
J: TRBJ2-7
V: TRBV28
size: few
CDR3: CASSLIDSAYEQYF
DNA: TGTGCCAGCAGTTTAATAGACAGCGCCTACGAGCAGTACTTC

D: NA
J: TRBJ2-7
V: TRBV12-3/TRBV12-4
size: many
CDR3: CASSRKTDRNYEQYF
DNA: TGTGCCAGCAGCCGTAAGACAGACCGGAACTACGAGCAGTACTTC

D: TRBD2
J: TRBJ2-3
V: TRBV20-1
size: NA
CDR3: CSAPKLRLAGGSTDTQYF
DNA: TGCAGTGCTCCCAAACTTAGACTAGCGGGGGGATCCACAGATACGCAGTATTTT

D: NA
J: TRBJ2-5
V: TRBV2
size: NA
CDR3: CASSKGQETQYF
DNA: TGTGCCAGCAGTAAGGGTCAAGAGACCCAGTACTTC

D: TRBD2
J: TRBJ2-3
V: TRBV9
size: NA
CDR3: CASSVGRGGTDTQYF
DNA: TGTGCCAGCAGCGTAGGGCGGGGGGGCACAGATACGCAGTATTTT

D: TRBD1
J: TRBJ1-1
V: TRBV2
size: NA
CDR3: CASIFNDRGTEAFF
DNA: TGTGCCAGCATCTTCAACGACAGGGGGACTGAAGCTTTCTTT

D: NA
J: TRBJ2-5
V: TRBV20-1
size: few
CDR3: CSAPSSSETQYF
DNA: TGCAGTGCCCCGTCCAGTTCAGAGACCCAGTACTTC

D: TRBD1
J: TRBJ2-7
V: TRBV7-9
size: NA
CDR3: CASSTRDSTYEQYF
DNA: TGTGCCAGCAGTACCCGGGACAGTACCTACGAGCAGTACTTC

D: NA
J: TRBJ1-4
V: TRBV12-3/TRBV12-4
size: many
CDR3: CASKSTWDEKLFF
DNA: TGTGCCAGCAAGTCGACGTGGGATGAAAAACTGTTTTTT

D: NA
J: TRBJ2-1
V: TRBV12-3/TRBV12-4
size: few
CDR3: CASSLPVGYHNEQFF
DNA: TGTGCCAGCAGTCTACCGGTTGGGTATCACAATGAGCAGTTCTTC

D: NA
J: TRBJ2-7
V: TRBV7-9
size: many
CDR3: CASSSSGTTYEQYF
DNA: TGTGCCAGCAGCTCATCCGGGACCACCTACGAGCAGTACTTC

D: TRBD2
J: TRBJ2-7
V: TRBV3-1
size: NA
CDR3: CASSLRTSGGAIYEQYF
DNA: TGTGCCAGCAGCCTTCGGACTAGCGGGGGGGCCATTTACGAGCAGTACTTC

D: TRBD2
J: TRBJ2-5
V: TRBV5-6
size: NA
CDR3: CASSHWSGGRETQYF
DNA: TGTGCCAGCAGCCATTGGAGCGGGGGCCGGGAGACCCAGTACTTC

D: NA
J: TRBJ1-5
V: TRBV20-1
size: few
CDR3: CSARETANQPQHF
DNA: TGCAGTGCTAGAGAGACAGCTAATCAGCCCCAGCATTTT

D: NA
J: TRBJ2-1
V: TRBV29-1
size: many
CDR3: CSVVPEQFF
DNA: TGCAGCGTTGTTCCTGAGCAGTTCTTC